A selection of T cell receptor beta chains follows, all from one sample in a study of blood T cell repertoires in COVID-19. The method was immunoSEQ multiplex PCR; TCRdb's version includes in-frame clones alone and lacks a portion of them. Here the sample spans almost 100,000 clones, around 86% being singletons. The sample consisted of peripheral blood. Receptors originate from a man aged 45-65 years with acute or convalescent COVID-19. Both conserved end residues are part of each CDR3. The D gene is left open where the match is weak. Size tells how often a clone was seen (once, few, many) or the class of an expanded clone, and some rows leave it out.

cdr3_nt cdr3_aa j_call v_call clone_size d_call cdr3_length
TGTGCCAGCTCCGGGAACCAAGAGACCCAGTACTTC CASSGNQETQYF TRBJ2-5 TRBV18 few . 12
TGTGCCAGTAGAAGGGACAGGGATATTAGCACCGGGGAGCTGTTTTTT CASRRDRDISTGELFF TRBJ2-2 TRBV19 . TRBD1 16
TGTGCCAGCACTTCGACAGGGTTAGGCCCTGGGGCCAACGTCCTGACTTTC CASTSTGLGPGANVLTF TRBJ2-6 TRBV6-4 . TRBD1 17
TGTGCCAGCAGTAGAACAGGGGGCTATGGCTACACCTTC CASSRTGGYGYTF TRBJ1-2 TRBV12-3/TRBV12-4 . TRBD1 13
TGTGCCAGCAGCTCAAGCGGGAGGGACTACAATGAGCAGTTCTTC CASSSSGRDYNEQFF TRBJ2-1 TRBV7-9 . TRBD2 15
TGTGCCATCAGTGAGCGTACAGGACGGCAGCCCCAGCATTTT CAISERTGRQPQHF TRBJ1-5 TRBV10-3 once . 14
TGTGCCAGCAGTTACACTGGACAGGGGGCAGAAGCTTTCTTT CASSYTGQGAEAFF TRBJ1-1 TRBV6-5 . TRBD1 14
TGTGCCACCACTGCAGGGGGCAACACTGAAGCTTTCTTT CATTAGGNTEAFF TRBJ1-1 TRBV24-1 . TRBD1 13
TGCGCCAGCAGCCTCGAGCGGGCCTACAATGAGCAGTTCTTC CASSLERAYNEQFF TRBJ2-1 TRBV5-1 . . 14
TGTGCCAGCAGCGCCCGGACAGGGATAAACACCATATATTTT CASSARTGINTIYF TRBJ1-3 TRBV9 . TRBD1 14
TGTGCCAGCAGCGTAGGCAGTAATTACGAGCAGTACTTC CASSVGSNYEQYF TRBJ2-7 TRBV9 . . 13